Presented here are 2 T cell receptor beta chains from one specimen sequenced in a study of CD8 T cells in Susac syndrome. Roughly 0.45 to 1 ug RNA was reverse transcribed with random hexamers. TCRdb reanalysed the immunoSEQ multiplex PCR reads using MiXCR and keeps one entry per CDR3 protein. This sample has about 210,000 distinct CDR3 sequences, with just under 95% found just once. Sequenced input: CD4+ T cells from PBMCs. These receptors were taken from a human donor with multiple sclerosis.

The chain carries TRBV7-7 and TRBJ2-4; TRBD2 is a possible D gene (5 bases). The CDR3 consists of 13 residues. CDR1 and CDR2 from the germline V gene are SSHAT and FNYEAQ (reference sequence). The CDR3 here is CAAEALAKNIQYF. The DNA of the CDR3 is TGTGCAGCGGAGGCTCTGGCCAAAAACATTCAGTACTTC.

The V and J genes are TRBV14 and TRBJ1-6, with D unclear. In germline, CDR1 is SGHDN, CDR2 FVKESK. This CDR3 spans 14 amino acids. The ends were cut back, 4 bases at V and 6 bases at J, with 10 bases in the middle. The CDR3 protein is CASSLESSNSPLHF. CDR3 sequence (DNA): TGTGCCAGCAGCCTGGAAAGTTCTAATTCACCCCTCCACTTT.